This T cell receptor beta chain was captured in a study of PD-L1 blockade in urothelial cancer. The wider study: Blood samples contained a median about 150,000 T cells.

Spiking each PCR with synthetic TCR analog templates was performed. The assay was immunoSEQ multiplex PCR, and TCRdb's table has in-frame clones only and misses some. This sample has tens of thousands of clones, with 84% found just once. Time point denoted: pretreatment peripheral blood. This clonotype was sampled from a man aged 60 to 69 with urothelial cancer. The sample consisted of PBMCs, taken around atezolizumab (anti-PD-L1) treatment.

CDR3 in amino acids: CASSPVGGRAHNEQFF. CDR3 coding DNA: TGTGCCAGCAGCCCCGTGGGGGGGAGGGCCCACAATGAGCAGTTCTTC. The rearrangement links TRBV7-2 to TRBJ2-1, with TRBD2 matching over 7 bases. The V gene end was trimmed by 5 bases and the J gene end by 5 bases; junction bases not matched to a gene: 12. The germline V gene encodes CDR1 SGHTA and CDR2 FQGNSA. This CDR3 is built from 16 residues.